Given below is one T cell receptor (beta chain) in context. The V gene lost 5 bases and the J gene lost 8 bases, with 10 bases spanning the gap. Germline CDR1 is SGHDN and CDR2 is FVKESK. This CDR3 has 13 amino acids. The sample belongs to a study of blood T cell repertoires in COVID-19. The assay was immunoSEQ multiplex PCR, and TCRdb's table has in-frame clones only and misses some. Among 290,000 or so clones, around nine tenths were seen once, and the ten largest hold about 2.7%. The receptor was isolated from a woman aged 18-29 years who had recovered from COVID-19. Sequencing was carried out using PBMCs or T cells enriched from blood (not recorded which). The gene calls are TRBV14 and TRBJ1-6; D ambiguous. CDR3 coding DNA: TGTGCCAGCAGCACTAGGACTGATTCACCCCTCCACTTT. It translates to CASSTRTDSPLHF.